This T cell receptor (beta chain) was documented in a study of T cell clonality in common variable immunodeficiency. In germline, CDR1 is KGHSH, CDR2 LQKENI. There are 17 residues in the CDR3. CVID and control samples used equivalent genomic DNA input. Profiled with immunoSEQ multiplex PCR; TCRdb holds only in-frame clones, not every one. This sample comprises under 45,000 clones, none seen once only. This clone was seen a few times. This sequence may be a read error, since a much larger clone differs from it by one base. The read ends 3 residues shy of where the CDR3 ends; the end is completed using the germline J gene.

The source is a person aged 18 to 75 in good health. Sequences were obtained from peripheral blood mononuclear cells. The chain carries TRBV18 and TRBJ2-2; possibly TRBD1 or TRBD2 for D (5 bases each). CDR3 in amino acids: CASSPPNRGAGANVLFF. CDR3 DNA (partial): TGTGCCAGCTCACCGCCCAATAGAGGGGCTGGGGCCAACGTG.